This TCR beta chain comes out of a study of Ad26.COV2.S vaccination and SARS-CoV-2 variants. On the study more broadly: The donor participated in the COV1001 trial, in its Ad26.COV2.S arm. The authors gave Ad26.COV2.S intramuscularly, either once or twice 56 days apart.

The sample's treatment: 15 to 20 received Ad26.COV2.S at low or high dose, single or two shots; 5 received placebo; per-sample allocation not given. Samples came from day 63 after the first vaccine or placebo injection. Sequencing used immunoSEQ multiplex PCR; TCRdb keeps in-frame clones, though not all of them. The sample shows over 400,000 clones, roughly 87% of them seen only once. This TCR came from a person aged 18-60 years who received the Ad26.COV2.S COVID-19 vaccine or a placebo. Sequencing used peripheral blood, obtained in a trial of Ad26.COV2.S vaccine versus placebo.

CDR3 DNA sequence: TGTGCCAGCAGCTTAGTTCCGGGACCCACGGCCGGGGAGCTGTTTTTT. Protein product: CASSLVPGPTAGELFF. The chain couples TRBV7-6 to TRBJ2-2; tentatively, D is TRBD1 or TRBD2 (5 bases each). Germline V gives CDR1 SGHVS, CDR2 FNYEAQ. The CDR3 contains 16 residues. V was trimmed by 1 base and J by 6 bases, leaving 15 bases between them. Supplemented by reference TRBV7-6 and TRBJ2-2, the full variable domain reads GAGVSQSPRYKVTKRGQDVALRCDPISGHVSLYWYRQALGQGPEFLTYFNYEAQQDKSGLPNDRFSAERPEGSISTLTIQRTEQRDSAMYRCASSLVPGPTAGELFFGEGSRLTVL.